This TCR beta chain came from a study of control samples from healthy donors and cancer patients. Concerning this clone: The junction does not match germline at one end; this may be a read error.

Only in-frame clones appear in the TCRdb table, and some are missing; sequencing was by immunoSEQ multiplex PCR. The sample lists approximately 180,000 clones; 75% to 95% were seen once. This clonotype originated in a woman aged 40 to 49 in good health. The sample taken for sequencing was blood.

CDR3 loop: CAGRAGTEDYEQYF. CDR3 nucleotide sequence: TGTGCCGGCAGAGCCGGGACGGAAGACTACGAGCAGTACTTC. This sequence joins TRBV6-5 and TRBJ2-7; the D call may be TRBD1 or TRBD2 (5 bases each). The CDR3 sequence is 14 residues long. CDR1 MNHEY and CDR2 SVGAGI come from the germline V gene.